The rows below give T cell receptor beta chains drawn from one sample of a study of blood T cells in healthy people across ages. TCRdb passed the 5' RACE reads through MiXCR, listing each CDR3 protein once. The sample consists of about 800,000 distinct CDR3 sequences, about three fifths of them appearing once. Specimen: blood. All receptors come from a man aged 30 to 39 in good health. CDR3s leave out the opening cysteine and the closing phenylalanine or tryptophan. Each record gives: clone size, V gene, J gene, CDR3 length, CDR3 protein. Clone size is stated in some rows and not others, as once, few, many or a class when expanded.

>NA|TRBV2|TRBJ2-5|11
ASSGEMQETQY
>NA|TRBV5-5|TRBJ1-5|11
ASGGASNQPQH
>NA|TRBV20-1|TRBJ2-7|12
SARGGGDTYEQY
>NA|TRBV5-1|TRBJ2-7|12
ASSLGLIAYEQY
>NA|TRBV2|TRBJ2-5|11
ASRPGGGETQY
>NA|TRBV7-2|TRBJ1-2|13
ASSPVGGGTRGYT
>NA|TRBV7-2|TRBJ1-1|12
ASSLQGEVTEAF
>NA|TRBV20-1|TRBJ2-7|10
SANRRDYEQY
>NA|TRBV27|TRBJ2-7|13
ASSPSTGFGYEQY
>NA|TRBV6-5|TRBJ2-5|10
ASRGGVETQY
>few|TRBV20-1|TRBJ1-5|12
SVQGGMSNQPQH
>NA|TRBV29-1|TRBJ1-2|10
SVAAGGYGYT
>NA|TRBV7-2|TRBJ2-7|11
ASSLGGAFEQY
>NA|TRBV9|TRBJ2-1|13
ASSVGTRDFNEQF
>NA|TRBV20-1|TRBJ2-1|13
STRMRGASYNEQF
>NA|TRBV30|TRBJ2-1|12
AWKLAGTYNEQF
>NA|TRBV6-5|TRBJ1-6|14
ASSLGQLTNNSPLH
>NA|TRBV20-1|TRBJ2-5|16
SARGPYSIGLVLETQY
>NA|TRBV29-1|TRBJ2-1|14
SVERPSGRTYNEQF
>NA|TRBV19|TRBJ2-1|12
ASSTTGSWDEQF
>NA|TRBV6-2/TRBV6-3|NA|12
ASSDTGPWDIQY
>NA|TRBV27|TRBJ2-5|12
ASSSAGGFETQY
>few|TRBV7-2|TRBJ2-4|11
ASSLAPLGEQY